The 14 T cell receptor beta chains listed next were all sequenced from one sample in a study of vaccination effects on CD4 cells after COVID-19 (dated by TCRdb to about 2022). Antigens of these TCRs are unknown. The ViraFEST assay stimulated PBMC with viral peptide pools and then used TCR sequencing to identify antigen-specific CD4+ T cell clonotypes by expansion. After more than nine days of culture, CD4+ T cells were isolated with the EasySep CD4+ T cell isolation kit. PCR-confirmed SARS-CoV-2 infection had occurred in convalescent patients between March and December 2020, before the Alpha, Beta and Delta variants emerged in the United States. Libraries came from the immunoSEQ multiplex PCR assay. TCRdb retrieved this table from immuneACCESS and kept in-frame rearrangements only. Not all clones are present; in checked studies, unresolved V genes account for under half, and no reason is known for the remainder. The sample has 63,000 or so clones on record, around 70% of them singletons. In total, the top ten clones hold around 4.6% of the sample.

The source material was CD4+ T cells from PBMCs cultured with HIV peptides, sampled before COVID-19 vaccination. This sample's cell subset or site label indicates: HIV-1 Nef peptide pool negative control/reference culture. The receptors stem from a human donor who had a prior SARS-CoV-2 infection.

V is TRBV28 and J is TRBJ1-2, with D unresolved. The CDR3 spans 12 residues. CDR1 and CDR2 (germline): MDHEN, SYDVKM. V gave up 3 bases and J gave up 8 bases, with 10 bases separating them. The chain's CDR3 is CASSLRDGGYTF. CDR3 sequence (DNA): TGTGCCAGCAGTTTGAGGGATGGAGGCTACACCTTC.

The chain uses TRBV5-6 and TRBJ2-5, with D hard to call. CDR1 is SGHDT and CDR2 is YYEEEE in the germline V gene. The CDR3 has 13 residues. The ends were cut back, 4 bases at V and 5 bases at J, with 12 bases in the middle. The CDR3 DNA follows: TGTGCCAGCAGCCCAGGCGTTAGGGAGACCCAGTACTTC. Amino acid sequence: CASSPGVRETQYF.

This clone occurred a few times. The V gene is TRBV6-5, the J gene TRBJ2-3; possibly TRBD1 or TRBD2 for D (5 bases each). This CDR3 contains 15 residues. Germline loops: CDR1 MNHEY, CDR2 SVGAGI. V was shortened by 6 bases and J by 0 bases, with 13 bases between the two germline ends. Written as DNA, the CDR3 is TGTGCCAGCAGGGGGACGAGGGGTAGCACAGATACGCAGTATTTT. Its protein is CASRGTRGSTDTQYF.

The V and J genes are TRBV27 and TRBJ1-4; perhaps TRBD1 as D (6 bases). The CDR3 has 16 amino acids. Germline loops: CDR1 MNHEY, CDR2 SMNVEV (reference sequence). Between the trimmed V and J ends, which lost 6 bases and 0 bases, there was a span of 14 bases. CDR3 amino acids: CASSPRGPTTNEKLFF. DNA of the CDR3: TGTGCCAGCAGCCCCAGGGGTCCAACAACTAATGAAAAACTGTTTTTT.

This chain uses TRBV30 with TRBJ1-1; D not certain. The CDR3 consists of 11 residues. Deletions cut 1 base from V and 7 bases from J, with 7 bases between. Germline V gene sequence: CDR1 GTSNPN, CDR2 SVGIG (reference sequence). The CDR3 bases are TGTGCCTGGAGTGAGAAGAATGAAGCTTTCTTT. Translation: CAWSEKNEAFF.

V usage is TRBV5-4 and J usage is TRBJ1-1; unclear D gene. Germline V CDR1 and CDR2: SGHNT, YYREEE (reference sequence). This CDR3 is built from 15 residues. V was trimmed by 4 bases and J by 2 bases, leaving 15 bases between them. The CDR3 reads CASSPPGRSNTEAFF. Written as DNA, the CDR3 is TGTGCCAGCAGCCCCCCAGGAAGGAGCAACACTGAAGCTTTCTTT.

CDR3 in amino acids: CASSLPVGKLFF. Written as DNA, the CDR3 is TGTGCCAGCAGCCTCCCCGTAGGGAAACTGTTTTTT. The chain carries TRBV7-2 and TRBJ1-4; D is undetermined. The length of the CDR3 is 12 residues. Germline lookup yields CDR1 SGHTA and CDR2 FQGNSA. V lost 5 bases and J 11 bases, leaving 12 bases between the germline ends.

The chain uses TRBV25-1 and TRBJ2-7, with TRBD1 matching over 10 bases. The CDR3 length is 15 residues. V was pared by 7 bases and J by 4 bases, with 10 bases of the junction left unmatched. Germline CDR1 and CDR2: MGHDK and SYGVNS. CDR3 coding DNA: TGTGCCAGCATGGGACCCGGACAGGGGGGATACGAGCAGTACTTC. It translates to CASMGPGQGGYEQYF.

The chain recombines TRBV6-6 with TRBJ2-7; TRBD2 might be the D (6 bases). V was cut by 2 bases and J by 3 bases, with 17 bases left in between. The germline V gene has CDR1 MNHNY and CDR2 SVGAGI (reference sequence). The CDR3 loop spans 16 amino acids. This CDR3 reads CASSYAGVRDGYEQYF. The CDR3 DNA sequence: TGTGCCAGCAGTTACGCCGGCGTGCGGGACGGCTACGAGCAGTACTTC.

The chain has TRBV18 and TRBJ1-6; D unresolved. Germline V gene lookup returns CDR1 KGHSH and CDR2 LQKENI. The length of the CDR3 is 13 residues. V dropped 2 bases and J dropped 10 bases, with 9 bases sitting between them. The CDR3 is CASSPARGSPLHF. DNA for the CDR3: TGTGCCAGCTCACCAGCCCGGGGATCACCCCTCCACTTT.

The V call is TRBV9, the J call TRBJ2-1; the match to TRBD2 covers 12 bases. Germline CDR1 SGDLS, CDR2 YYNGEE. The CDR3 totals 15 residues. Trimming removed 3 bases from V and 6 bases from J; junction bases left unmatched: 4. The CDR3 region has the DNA TGTGCCAGCAGCGGACTAGCGGGGGCGGCCAATGAGCAGTTCTTC. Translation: CASSGLAGAANEQFF.

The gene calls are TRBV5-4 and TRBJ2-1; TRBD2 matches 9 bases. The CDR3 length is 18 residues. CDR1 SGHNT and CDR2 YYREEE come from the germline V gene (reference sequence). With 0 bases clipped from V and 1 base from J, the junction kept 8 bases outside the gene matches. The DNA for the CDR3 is TGTGCCAGCAGCTTGGCTGCGGGGGGGCCGGGGTCCTACAATGAGCAGTTCTTC. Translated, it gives CASSLAAGGPGSYNEQFF.

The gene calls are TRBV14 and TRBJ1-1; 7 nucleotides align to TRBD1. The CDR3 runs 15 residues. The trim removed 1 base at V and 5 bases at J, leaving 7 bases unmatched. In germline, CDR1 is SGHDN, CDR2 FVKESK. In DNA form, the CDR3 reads TGTGCCAGCAGCCAAGCCGGGGCAGGGGGAACTGAAGCTTTCTTT. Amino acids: CASSQAGAGGTEAFF. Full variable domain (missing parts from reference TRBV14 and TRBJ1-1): EAGVTQFPSHSVIEKGQTVTLRCDPISGHDNLYWYRRVMGKEIKFLLHFVKESKQDESGMPNNRFLAERTGGTYSTLKVQPAELEDSGVYFCASSQAGAGGTEAFFGQGTRLTVV.

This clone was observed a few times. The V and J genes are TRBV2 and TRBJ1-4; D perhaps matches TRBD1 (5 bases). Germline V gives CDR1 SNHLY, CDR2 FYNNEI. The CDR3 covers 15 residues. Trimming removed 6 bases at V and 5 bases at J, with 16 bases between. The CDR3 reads CASSPSGGSNEKLFF. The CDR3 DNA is TGTGCCAGCAGCCCCAGCGGGGGATCGAATGAAAAACTGTTTTTT.